The 24 T cell receptor beta chains listed next were all sequenced from one sample in a study of blood T cell repertoires in COVID-19. TCRdb's copy holds only in-frame clones and misses some; the assay was immunoSEQ multiplex PCR. The sample lists fewer than 300,000 clones, roughly nine tenths seen once, with approximately 12% in the top ten. The source material was peripheral blood. Receptor source: a woman aged 25 to 45 with COVID-19, enrolled during active disease.

The chain couples TRBV6-2 or TRBV6-3 to TRBJ1-1, with 7 bases aligning to TRBD1. J lost 10 bases, V lost 5 bases, and 4 bases had no gene match. CDR1 is MNHEY and CDR2 is SVGEGT in the germline V gene. The length of the CDR3 is 11 residues. CDR3 sequence reads: CASSDRQGAFF. The CDR3 region has the DNA TGTGCCAGCAGTGACCGACAGGGAGCTTTCTTT.

The rearrangement links TRBV27 to TRBJ2-7; 14 positions match TRBD2. J was trimmed by 0 bases and V by 6 bases; bases with no gene match: 10. The CDR3 runs to 18 residues. CDR1 and CDR2 (germline): MNHEY, SMNVEV (reference sequence). CDR3 protein: CASRRSGTSGGDSYEQYF. For the CDR3, the DNA is TGTGCCAGCAGGCGAAGTGGGACTAGCGGGGGAGACTCCTACGAGCAGTACTTC.

The rearrangement joins TRBV2 to TRBJ2-2; TRBD2 agrees at 10 bases. The CDR3 extends over 15 amino acids. Germline CDR1 SNHLY, CDR2 FYNNEI. V shed 4 bases, J shed 8 bases, and the junction held 7 bases outside the gene matches. The chain's CDR3 is CASSAQRGGLGELFF. CDR3 sequence (DNA): TGTGCCAGCAGTGCCCAGCGGGGGGGCCTAGGGGAGCTGTTTTTT. Full variable domain (remainder filled in from reference TRBV2 and TRBJ2-2): EPEVTQTPSHQVTQMGQEVILRCVPISNHLYFYWYRQILGQKVEFLVSFYNNEISEKSEIFDDQFSVERPDGSNFTLKIRSTKLEDSAMYFCASSAQRGGLGELFFGEGSRLTVL.

The V gene is TRBV7-2, the J gene TRBJ1-1; 9 bases align to TRBD1. Germline CDR1 is SGHTA and CDR2 is FQGNSA. The length of the CDR3 is 14 residues. With V trimmed by 6 bases and J by 7 bases, 9 bases remained unmatched. The CDR3 sequence is CASRLFRGQGEAFF. In DNA form, the CDR3 reads TGTGCCAGCAGACTGTTCCGGGGACAGGGTGAAGCTTTCTTT. The whole variable domain, filled in from reference TRBV7-2 and TRBJ1-1, reads GAGVSQSPSNKVTEKGKDVELRCDPISGHTALYWYRQSLGQGLEFLIYFQGNSAPDKSGLPSDRFSAERTGGSVSTLTIQRTQQEDSAVYLCASRLFRGQGEAFFGQGTRLTVV.

The chain links TRBV7-9 to TRBJ2-7; D remains ambiguous. CDR3 length equals 12 residues. Germline CDR1 reads SEHNR; CDR2 reads FQNEAQ (reference sequence). Trimming shortened V by 5 bases and J by 5 bases, and 10 bases separated the two germline ends. In DNA form, the CDR3 reads TGTGCCAGCAGCCAAGACATTGACGAGCAGTACTTC. It specifies CASSQDIDEQYF.

The chain combines TRBV10-3 with TRBJ2-7, with TRBD1 matching over 11 bases. Germline CDR1 ENHRY, CDR2 SYGVKD. The trim removed 6 bases at V and 3 bases at J, leaving 10 bases unmatched. The CDR3 loop spans 16 amino acids. The CDR3 DNA follows: TGTGCCATCAGCCAGACCGGGACAGGGGGGGACTACGAGCAGTACTTC. Amino acids: CAISQTGTGGDYEQYF.

A remark on this clone: No conserved phenylalanine or tryptophan is present at the end of the CDR3, so a read error is the likely explanation. Because the CDR3's place on the DNA is in doubt, the DNA is left out and the CDR3 is given as listed by TCRdb. V is TRBV30 and J is TRBJ1-5. In germline, CDR1 is GTSNPN, CDR2 SVGIG (reference sequence). A total of 8 residues make up the CDR3, ends included. This chain's CDR3 is CAWSFGEI.

This chain links TRBV9 with TRBJ2-7; 11 bases fit TRBD1. The trim removed 4 bases at V and 6 bases at J, leaving 6 bases unmatched. The CDR3 loop spans 14 amino acids. Per germline, CDR1 SGDLS and CDR2 YYNGEE. The CDR3 reads CASSLGQGVLEQYF. The CDR3 DNA follows: TGTGCCAGCAGCCTGGGACAGGGGGTGCTCGAGCAGTACTTC.

The DNA of the CDR3 is TGTGCCAGCAGGCGGGGGGGACTCCAAGAGACCCAGTACTTC. Its translation: CASRRGGLQETQYF. This rearrangement joins TRBV2 to TRBJ2-5; 9 bases align to TRBD2. Trimming removed 6 bases from V and 1 base from J; junction bases left unmatched: 3. Germline loops: CDR1 SNHLY, CDR2 FYNNEI. The CDR3 length is 14 residues.

V is TRBV13 and J is TRBJ2-7, with 9 bases aligning to TRBD1. The V and J ends lost 0 bases and 6 bases, in that order; junction bases with no gene match: 9. CDR3 length equals 16 residues. The germline gives CDR1 PRHDT, CDR2 FYEKMQ (reference sequence). CDR3 nucleotides: TGTGCCAGCAGCTTAGGTCGGGGACAGGGTTCATCCGAGCAGTACTTC. Encoded protein: CASSLGRGQGSSEQYF.

The CDR3 DNA follows: TGTGCCAGCAGCTTGTACGGGCGGGATCAGCCCCAGCATTTT. Translating gives CASSLYGRDQPQHF. The rearrangement links TRBV5-6 to TRBJ1-5; D remains unclear. In germline, CDR1 is SGHDT, CDR2 YYEEEE. Deletions cut 1 base from V and 5 bases from J, with 10 bases between. The CDR3 has 14 amino acids. Drawing the rest from reference TRBV5-6 and TRBJ1-5, the complete variable domain is DAGVTQSPTHLIKTRGQQVTLRCSPKSGHDTVSWYQQALGQGPQFIFQYYEEEERQRGNFPDRFSGHQFPNYSSELNVNALLLGDSALYLCASSLYGRDQPQHFGDGTRLSIL.

The chain couples TRBV28 to TRBJ1-2; D is perhaps TRBD1 (6 bases). V was cut by 11 bases and J by 2 bases, with 12 bases left in between. The germline V gene has CDR1 MDHEN and CDR2 SYDVKM. The CDR3 is made up of 12 amino acids. The DNA for the CDR3 is TGTGCCTACCAGGGACAAAACTATGGCTACACCTTC. Amino acids: CAYQGQNYGYTF.

J is TRBJ1-4 and V is TRBV7-9, with D possibly TRBD1 on 5 matching bases. The CDR3 sequence is 15 residues long. Per the germline V gene, CDR1 is SEHNR and CDR2 is FQNEAQ (reference sequence). Trimming shortened V by 8 bases and J by 10 bases, and 23 bases separated the two germline ends. The CDR3 coding sequence is TGTGCCAGCCGCCCCCAGGGCCCCGGGGGAGGAAAACTGTTTTTT. This encodes CASRPQGPGGGKLFF.

This clone was seen once. This chain connects TRBV21-1 to TRBJ1-1; TRBD1 is the table's D call, not checked against the DNA. TRBV21-1 is termed a pseudogene. The CDR3 consists of 17 residues. CDR3 protein: CASSKIMQVPTNTEAFF. CDR3 nucleotides: TGTGCCAGCAGCAAAATCATGCAGGTACCGACCAACACTGAAGCTTTCTTT.

This sequence joins TRBV5-1 and TRBJ2-3; 9 nucleotides agree with TRBD2. This CDR3 region has 15 residues. The trim removed 4 bases at V and 2 bases at J, leaving 5 bases unmatched. Germline V gene sequence: CDR1 SGHRS, CDR2 YFSETQ. The DNA of the CDR3 is TGCGCCAGCAGCCTGCGGGGGGGAAACACAGATACGCAGTATTTT. Its protein product is CASSLRGGNTDTQYF.

The chain is built from TRBV5-1 and TRBJ2-7; 10 bases align to TRBD2. The V and J ends lost 2 bases and 3 bases, in that order; junction bases with no gene match: 8. This CDR3 is 16 amino acids long. Per germline, CDR1 SGHRS and CDR2 YFSETQ. The CDR3 region is CASSFTASGGFYEQYF. The DNA of the CDR3 is TGCGCCAGCAGCTTCACCGCTAGCGGGGGATTCTACGAGCAGTACTTC.

This clone showed up just once. The V and J genes are TRBV4-2 and TRBJ1-2; TRBD1 aligns across 7 bases. The trim removed 4 bases at V and 1 base at J, leaving 6 bases unmatched. Germline loops: CDR1 LGHNA, CDR2 YNFKEQ. CDR3 size: 15 residues. This CDR3 is CASSRVRGVNYGYTF. For the CDR3, the DNA is TGTGCCAGCAGCCGCGTCAGGGGGGTTAACTATGGCTACACCTTC.

The J gene is TRBJ2-5, the V gene TRBV23-1; D not certain. TRBV23-1 is known as an ORF, though its function is uncertain. V lost 2 bases and J lost 5, with 15 bases in between. The CDR3 consists of 15 residues. CDR3 sequence (DNA): TGCGCCAGCAGTCAAATATGGCTAGTCGGGGAGACCCAGTACTTC. Translation: CASSQIWLVGETQYF.

V is TRBV14 and J is TRBJ1-2; 8 positions agree with TRBD1. The CDR3 extends over 15 amino acids. Trimming at V came to 2 bases and at J to 4 bases, leaving 6 bases not matched to a gene. CDR1 is SGHDN and CDR2 is FVKESK in the germline V gene. Here the CDR3 reads CASSQRAGQAYGYTF. The CDR3 coding sequence is TGTGCCAGCAGCCAAAGGGCGGGACAGGCCTATGGCTACACCTTC.

CDR3 sequence reads: CASRSGTHGGTEAFF. The DNA for the CDR3 is TGTGCCAGCAGGTCCGGGACCCACGGGGGAACTGAAGCTTTCTTT. The chain carries TRBV6-5 and TRBJ1-1, with D possibly TRBD1 on 5 matching bases. V lost 6 bases to trimming and J lost 5 bases, with 19 bases between them. CDR1 and CDR2 from the germline V gene are MNHEY and SVGAGI. The CDR3 loop spans 15 amino acids.

The V gene is TRBV5-4, the J gene TRBJ1-1; 8 bases align to TRBD1. The CDR3 runs 13 residues. Germline CDR1 and CDR2: SGHNT and YYREEE (reference sequence). Trimming cost V 0 bases and J 10 bases; bases outside gene matches: 5. CDR3 sequence reads: CASSLEIDRGAFF. The CDR3, as DNA: TGTGCCAGCAGCTTGGAAATTGACAGGGGAGCTTTCTTT. Full variable domain (remainder filled in from reference TRBV5-4 and TRBJ1-1): ETGVTQSPTHLIKTRGQQVTLRCSSQSGHNTVSWYQQALGQGPQFIFQYYREEENGRGNFPPRFSGLQFPNYSSELNVNALELDDSALYLCASSLEIDRGAFFGQGTRLTVV.

The chain has TRBV7-7 and TRBJ2-2; TRBD1 matches at 7 bases. V shed 4 bases, J shed 7 bases, and the junction held 9 bases outside the gene matches. CDR3 length equals 15 residues. Germline CDR1 SSHAT, CDR2 FNYEAQ (reference sequence). The CDR3 DNA follows: TGTGCCAGCAGCTATAGCACAGGGGCCGGCGGGGAGCTGTTTTTT. Its protein is CASSYSTGAGGELFF.

The chain recombines TRBV5-1 with TRBJ2-3; weak D call: TRBD1 (6 bases). The germline V gene encodes CDR1 SGHRS and CDR2 YFSETQ. This CDR3 is 17 amino acids long. The V and J ends lost 4 bases and 4 bases respectively, with 22 bases between them. The CDR3 region is CASSRNTNYRVPDTQYF. The CDR3 DNA sequence: TGCGCCAGCAGCCGGAACACTAATTACAGGGTCCCAGATACGCAGTATTTT. Full variable domain (rest looked up from reference TRBV5-1 and TRBJ2-3): KAGVTQTPRYLIKTRGQQVTLSCSPISGHRSVSWYQQTPGQGLQFLFEYFSETQRNKGNFPGRFSGRQFSNSRSEMNVSTLELGDSALYLCASSRNTNYRVPDTQYFGPGTRLTVL.

This clone was recorded once. The chain recombines TRBV14 with TRBJ1-2; 8 bases align to TRBD1. This CDR3 has 13 amino acids. After removal of 2 bases from V and 7 bases from J, the junction contained 3 bases not matched to a gene. Germline CDR1 reads SGHDN; CDR2 reads FVKESK. The CDR3 reads CASSQRQGSGYTF. The CDR3 nucleotides read TGTGCCAGCAGCCAACGACAGGGGTCTGGCTACACCTTC.